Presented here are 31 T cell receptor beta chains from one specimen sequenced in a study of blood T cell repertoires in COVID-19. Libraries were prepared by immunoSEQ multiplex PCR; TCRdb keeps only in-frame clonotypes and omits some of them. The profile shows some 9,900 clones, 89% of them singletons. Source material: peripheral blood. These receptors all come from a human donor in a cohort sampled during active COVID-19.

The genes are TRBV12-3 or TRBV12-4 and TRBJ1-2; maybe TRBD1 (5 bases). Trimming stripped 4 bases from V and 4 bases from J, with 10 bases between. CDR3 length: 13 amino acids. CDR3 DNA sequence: TGTGCCAGCAGTTCAAGGGGCCGCTATGGCTACACCTTC. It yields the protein CASSSRGRYGYTF.

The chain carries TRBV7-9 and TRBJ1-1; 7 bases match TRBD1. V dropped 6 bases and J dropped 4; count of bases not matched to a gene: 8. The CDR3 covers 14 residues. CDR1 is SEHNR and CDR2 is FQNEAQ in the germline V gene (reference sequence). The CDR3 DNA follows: TGTGCCAGCAGATCCCTAACAGGGGTCACTGAAGCTTTCTTT. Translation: CASRSLTGVTEAFF. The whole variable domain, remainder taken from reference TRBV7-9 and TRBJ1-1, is DTGVSQNPRHKITKRGQNVTFRCDPISEHNRLYWYRQTLGQGPEFLTYFQNEAQLEKSRLLSDRFSAERPKGSFSTLEIQRTEQGDSAMYLCASRSLTGVTEAFFGQGTRLTVV.

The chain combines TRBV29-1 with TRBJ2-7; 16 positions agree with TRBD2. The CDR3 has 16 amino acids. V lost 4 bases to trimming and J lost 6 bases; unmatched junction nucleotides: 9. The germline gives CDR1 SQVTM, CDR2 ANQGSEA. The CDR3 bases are TGCAGCGTTGCCGGGACTAGCGGGGGGGATTTGGGCGAGCAGTACTTC. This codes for CSVAGTSGGDLGEQYF.

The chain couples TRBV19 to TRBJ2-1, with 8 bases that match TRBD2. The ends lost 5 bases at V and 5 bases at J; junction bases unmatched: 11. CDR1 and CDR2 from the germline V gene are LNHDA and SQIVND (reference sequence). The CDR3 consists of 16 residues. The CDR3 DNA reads TGTGCCAGTAGTTCCTTATACGGGGGGGAGGACAATGAGCAGTTCTTC. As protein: CASSSLYGGEDNEQFF.

Here the CDR3 reads CASSLTISGTSGGASTDTQYF. The CDR3 coding sequence is TGTGCCAGCTCACTAACTATATCCGGGACTAGCGGGGGAGCTAGCACAGATACGCAGTATTTT. The chain has TRBV18 and TRBJ2-3; 14 bases are a match to TRBD2. This CDR3 is 21 amino acids long. The junction had 15 bases not matched to a gene; V was cut back by 4 bases and J by 0 bases. The germline V gene has CDR1 KGHSH and CDR2 LQKENI.

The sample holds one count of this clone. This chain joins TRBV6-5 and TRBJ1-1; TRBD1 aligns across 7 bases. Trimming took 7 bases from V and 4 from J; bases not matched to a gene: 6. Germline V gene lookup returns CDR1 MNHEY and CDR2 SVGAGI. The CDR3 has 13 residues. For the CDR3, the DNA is TGTGCCAGCAAACAGGGGATGATCACTGAAGCTTTCTTT. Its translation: CASKQGMITEAFF.

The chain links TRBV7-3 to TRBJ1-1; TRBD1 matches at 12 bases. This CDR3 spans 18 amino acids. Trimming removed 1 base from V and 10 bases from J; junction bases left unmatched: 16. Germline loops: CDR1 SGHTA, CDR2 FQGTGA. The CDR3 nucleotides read TGTGCCAGCAGCTTAAACCCCGGGACAGGGGGCGCCAACTTGGGAGCTTTCTTT. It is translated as CASSLNPGTGGANLGAFF. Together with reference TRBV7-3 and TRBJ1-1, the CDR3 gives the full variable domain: GAGVSQTPSNKVTEKGKYVELRCDPISGHTALYWYRQSLGQGPEFLIYFQGTGAADDSGLPNDRFFAVRPEGSVSTLKIQRTERGDSAVYLCASSLNPGTGGANLGAFFGQGTRLTVV.

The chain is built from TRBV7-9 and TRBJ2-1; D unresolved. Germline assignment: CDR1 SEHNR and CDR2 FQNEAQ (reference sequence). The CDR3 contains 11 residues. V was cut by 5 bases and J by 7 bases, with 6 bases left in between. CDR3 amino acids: CASSPENEQFF. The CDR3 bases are TGTGCCAGCAGCCCAGAAAATGAGCAGTTCTTC.

CDR3 bases: TGCGCCAGCAGCTCCGCGGTTGACAGGGAAGGGTACGAGCAGTACTTC. It codes for CASSSAVDREGYEQYF. The J gene is TRBJ2-7, the V gene TRBV5-1, with 7 bases fitting TRBD1. Germline trimming cut 3 bases from V and 4 bases from J; bases unmatched to any gene: 13. The CDR3 length is 16 residues. CDR1 is SGHRS and CDR2 is YFSETQ in the germline V gene.

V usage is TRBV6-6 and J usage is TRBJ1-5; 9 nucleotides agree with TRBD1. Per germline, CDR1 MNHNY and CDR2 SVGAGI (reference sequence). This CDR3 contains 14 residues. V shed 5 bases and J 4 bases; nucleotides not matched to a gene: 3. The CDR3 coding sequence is TGTGCCAGCAGTACACAGGGGGCGAATCAGCCCCAGCATTTT. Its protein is CASSTQGANQPQHF.

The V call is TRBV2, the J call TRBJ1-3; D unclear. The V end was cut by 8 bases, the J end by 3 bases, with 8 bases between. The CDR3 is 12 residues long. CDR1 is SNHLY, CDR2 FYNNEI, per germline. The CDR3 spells CASVDNGNTIYF. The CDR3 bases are TGTGCCAGCGTTGACAATGGAAACACCATATATTTT.

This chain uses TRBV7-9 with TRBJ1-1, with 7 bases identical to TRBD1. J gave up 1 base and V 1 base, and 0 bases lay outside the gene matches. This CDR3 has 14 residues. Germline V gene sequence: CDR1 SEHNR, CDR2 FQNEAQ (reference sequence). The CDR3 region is CASSLGTGNTEAFF. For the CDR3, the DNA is TGTGCCAGCAGCTTAGGGACAGGGAACACTGAAGCTTTCTTT.

The CDR3 sequence is CASSAGVDEQYF. DNA of the CDR3: TGTGCCAGCAGTGCGGGGGTGGACGAGCAGTACTTC. This chain uses TRBV6-6 with TRBJ2-7; 7 nucleotides agree with TRBD2. V gave up 5 bases and J gave up 5 bases; unmatched junction bases: 3. CDR3 length: 12 residues. Germline CDR1 MNHNY, CDR2 SVGAGI (reference sequence).

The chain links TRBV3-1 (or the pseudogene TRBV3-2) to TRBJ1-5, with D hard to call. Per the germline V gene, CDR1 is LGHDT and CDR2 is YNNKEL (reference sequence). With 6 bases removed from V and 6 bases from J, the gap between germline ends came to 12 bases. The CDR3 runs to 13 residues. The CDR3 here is CASRRTSGQPQHF. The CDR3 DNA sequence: TGTGCCAGCAGGCGGACTTCAGGTCAGCCCCAGCATTTT.

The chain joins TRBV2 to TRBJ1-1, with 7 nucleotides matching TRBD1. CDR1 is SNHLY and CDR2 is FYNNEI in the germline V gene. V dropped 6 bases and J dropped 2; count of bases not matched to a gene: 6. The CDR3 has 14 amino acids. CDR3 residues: CASRVTGDNTEAFF. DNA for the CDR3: TGTGCCAGCAGGGTCACAGGGGACAACACTGAAGCTTTCTTT.

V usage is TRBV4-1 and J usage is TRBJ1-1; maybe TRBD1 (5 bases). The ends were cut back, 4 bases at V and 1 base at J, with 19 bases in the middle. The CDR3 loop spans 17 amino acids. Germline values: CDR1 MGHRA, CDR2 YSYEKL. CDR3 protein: CASSRGGLVKENTEAFF. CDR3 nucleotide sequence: TGCGCCAGCAGCCGGGGCGGACTAGTTAAAGAGAACACTGAAGCTTTCTTT.

CDR3: CASSYPGVNTEAFF. DNA for the CDR3: TGTGCCAGCAGTTACCCGGGAGTTAACACTGAAGCTTTCTTT. This rearrangement joins TRBV6-2 or TRBV6-3 to TRBJ1-1; D gene uncertain. The CDR3 runs 14 residues. The V and J ends lost 2 bases and 2 bases respectively, with 9 bases between them. CDR1 is MNHEY and CDR2 is SVGEGT in the germline V gene.

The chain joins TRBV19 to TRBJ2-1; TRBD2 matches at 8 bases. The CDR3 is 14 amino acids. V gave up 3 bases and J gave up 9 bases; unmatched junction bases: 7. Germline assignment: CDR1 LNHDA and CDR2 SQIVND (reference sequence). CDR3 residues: CASSIAGLVVEQFF. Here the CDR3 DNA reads TGTGCCAGTAGTATCGCGGGACTAGTTGTTGAGCAGTTCTTC.

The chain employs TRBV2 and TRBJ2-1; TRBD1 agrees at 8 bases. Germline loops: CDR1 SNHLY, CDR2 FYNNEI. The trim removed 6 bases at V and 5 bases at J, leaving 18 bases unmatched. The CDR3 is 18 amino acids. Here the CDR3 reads CASRGYRGSPLGDNEQFF. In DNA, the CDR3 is TGTGCCAGCAGGGGATACAGGGGGAGCCCCTTGGGGGACAATGAGCAGTTCTTC.

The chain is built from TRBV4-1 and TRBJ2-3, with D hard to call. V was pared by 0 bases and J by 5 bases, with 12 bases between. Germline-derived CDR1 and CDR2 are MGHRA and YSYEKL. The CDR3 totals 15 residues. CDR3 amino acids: CASSQEKRWIDTQYF. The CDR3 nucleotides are TGCGCCAGCAGCCAAGAAAAGCGTTGGATAGATACGCAGTATTTT.

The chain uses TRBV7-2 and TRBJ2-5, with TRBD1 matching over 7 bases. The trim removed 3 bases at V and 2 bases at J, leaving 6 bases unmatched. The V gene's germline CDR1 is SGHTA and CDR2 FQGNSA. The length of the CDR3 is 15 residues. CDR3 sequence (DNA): TGTGCCAGCAGCTTCCCCGGGACAGCACAAGAGACCCAGTACTTC. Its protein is CASSFPGTAQETQYF.

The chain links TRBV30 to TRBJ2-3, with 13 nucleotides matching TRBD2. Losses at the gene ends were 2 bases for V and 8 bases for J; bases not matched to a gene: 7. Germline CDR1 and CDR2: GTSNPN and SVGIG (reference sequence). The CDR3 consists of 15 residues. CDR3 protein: CAWSTGTSGAGTQYF. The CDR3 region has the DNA TGTGCCTGGAGTACGGGGACTAGCGGGGCCGGTACGCAGTATTTT. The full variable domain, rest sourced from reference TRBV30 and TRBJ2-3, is SQTIHQWPATLVQPVGSPLSLECTVEGTSNPNLYWYRQAAGRGLQLLFYSVGIGQISSEVPQNLSASRPQDRQFILSSKKLLLSDSGFYLCAWSTGTSGAGTQYFGPGTRLTVL.

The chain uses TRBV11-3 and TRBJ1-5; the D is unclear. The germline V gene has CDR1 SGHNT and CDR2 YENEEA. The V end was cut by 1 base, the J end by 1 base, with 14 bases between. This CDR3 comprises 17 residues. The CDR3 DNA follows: TGTGCCAGCAGCTTAGTCCCGAGGGTAAAAAGCAATCAGCCCCAGCATTTT. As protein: CASSLVPRVKSNQPQHF.

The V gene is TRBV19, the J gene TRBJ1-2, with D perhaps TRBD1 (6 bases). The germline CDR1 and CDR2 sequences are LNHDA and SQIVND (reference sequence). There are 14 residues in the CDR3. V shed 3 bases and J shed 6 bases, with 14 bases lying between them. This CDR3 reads CASSMWDKGNGYTF. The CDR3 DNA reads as TGTGCCAGTAGTATGTGGGACAAAGGGAATGGCTACACCTTC.

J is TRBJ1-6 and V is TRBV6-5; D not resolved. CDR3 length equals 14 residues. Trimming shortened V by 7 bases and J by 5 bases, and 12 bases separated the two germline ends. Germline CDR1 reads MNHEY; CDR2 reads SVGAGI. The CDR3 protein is CASKRRTHNSPLHF. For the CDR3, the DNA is TGTGCCAGCAAAAGGAGAACTCATAATTCACCCCTCCACTTT.

CDR3 nucleotide sequence: TGTGCCAGCAGCTTGGCCTTTCATGTGAGTCAGCCCCAGCATTTT. Its protein product is CASSLAFHVSQPQHF. The chain joins TRBV5-5 to TRBJ1-5; no clear D gene. V was cut by 0 bases and J by 6 bases, with 13 bases left in between. CDR1 is SGHKS and CDR2 is YYEKEE in the germline V gene (reference sequence). The CDR3 totals 15 residues.

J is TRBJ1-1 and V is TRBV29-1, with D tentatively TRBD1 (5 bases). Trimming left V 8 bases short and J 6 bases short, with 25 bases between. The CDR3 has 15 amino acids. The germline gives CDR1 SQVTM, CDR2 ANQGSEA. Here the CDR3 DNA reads TGCAGCTCCAACGTCGCGGGGGGGGTTGTTCCTGAAGCTTTCTTT. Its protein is CSSNVAGGVVPEAFF.

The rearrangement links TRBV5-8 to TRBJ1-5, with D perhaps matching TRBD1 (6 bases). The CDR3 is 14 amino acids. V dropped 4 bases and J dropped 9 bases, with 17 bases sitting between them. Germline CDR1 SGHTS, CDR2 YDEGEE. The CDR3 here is CASSGMGAVAPQHF. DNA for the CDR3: TGTGCCAGCAGCGGGATGGGGGCAGTTGCGCCCCAGCATTTT.

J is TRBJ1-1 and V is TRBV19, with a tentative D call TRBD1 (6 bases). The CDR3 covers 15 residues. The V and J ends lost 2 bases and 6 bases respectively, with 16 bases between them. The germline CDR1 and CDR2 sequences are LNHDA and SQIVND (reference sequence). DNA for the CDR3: TGTGCCAGTAGTATAAGTTGGGGGCGCTTAGCTGAAGCTTTCTTT. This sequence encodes CASSISWGRLAEAFF. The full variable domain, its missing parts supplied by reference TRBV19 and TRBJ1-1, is DGGITQSPKYLFRKEGQNVTLSCEQNLNHDAMYWYRQDPGQGLRLIYYSQIVNDFQKGDIAEGYSVSREKKESFPLTVTSAQKNPTAFYLCASSISWGRLAEAFFGQGTRLTVV.

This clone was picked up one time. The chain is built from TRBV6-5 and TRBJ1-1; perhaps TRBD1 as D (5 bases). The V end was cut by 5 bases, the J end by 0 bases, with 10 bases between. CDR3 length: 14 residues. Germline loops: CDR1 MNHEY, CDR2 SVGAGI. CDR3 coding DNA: TGTGCCAGCAGTCCGGGACTCCTGAACACTGAAGCTTTCTTT. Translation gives CASSPGLLNTEAFF.

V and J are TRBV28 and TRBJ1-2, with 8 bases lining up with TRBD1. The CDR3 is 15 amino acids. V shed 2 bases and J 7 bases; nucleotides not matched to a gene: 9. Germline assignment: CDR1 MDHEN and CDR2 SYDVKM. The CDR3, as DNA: TGTGCCAGCAGTTTAAGGGGGGACAGGACCGTTGGCTACACCTTC. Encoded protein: CASSLRGDRTVGYTF.